Presented here are 21 T cell receptor beta chains from one specimen sequenced in a study of T cells in women clearing cervical HPV infection. Produced via immunoSEQ multiplex PCR; TCRdb's table is partial and in-frame only. The sample data list fewer than 30,000 clones. The sample was blood buffy coat. The source is a woman between 18 and 75 years old with a cervical HPV16 infection that either progressed to CIN3+ or cleared (not recorded which).

As to this clone: The read falls 3 residues short of the CDR3 end, and the missing part is taken from the germline J gene. J is TRBJ2-2 and V is TRBV10-2; D is uncertain. The CDR3 totals 13 residues. Germline V CDR1 and CDR2: WSHSY, SAAADI. The V end was cut by 2 bases, the J end by 5 bases, with 6 bases between. The CDR3 loop reads CASSELPTGELFF. The sequenced CDR3 bases are TGCGCCAGCAGTGAGCTCCCGACCGGGGAG.

Concerning this clone: Read coverage stops 3 residues before the CDR3 terminus; the germline J gene supplies the remainder. J is TRBJ2-2 and V is TRBV30; 7 bases are shared with TRBD1. Per the germline V gene, CDR1 is GTSNPN and CDR2 is SVGIG (reference sequence). The CDR3 has 14 amino acids. The CDR3 loop reads CAWSVGDSYEKLFF. Incomplete CDR3 DNA: TGTGCCTGGAGTGTAGGGGACAGTTATGAAAAG.

With respect to this clone: The read falls 3 residues short of the CDR3 end, and the missing part is taken from the germline J gene. The chain uses TRBV18 and TRBJ2-3, with 7 positions matching TRBD2. The V and J ends lost 3 bases and 1 base, in that order; junction bases with no gene match: 4. From germline, CDR1 is KGHSH and CDR2 LQKENI. The CDR3 extends over 15 amino acids. The CDR3 loop reads CASSPRLAGTDTQYF. The sequenced CDR3 bases are TGTGCCAGCTCACCGCGGCTAGCGGGCACAGATACG. The whole variable domain, remainder taken from reference TRBV18 and TRBJ2-3, is NAGVMQNPRHLVRRRGQEARLRCSPMKGHSHVYWYRQLPEEGLKFMVYLQKENIIDESGMPKERFSAEFPKEGPSILRIQQVVRGDSAAYFCASSPRLAGTDTQYFGPGTRLTVL.

Partial CDR3 DNA: TGTGCCAGCTCACCAGACAGGGCGGTTCAGCCC. This codes for CASSPDRAVQP. The whole CDR3 sequence reads CASSPDRAVQPQHF. V and J are TRBV18 and TRBJ1-5, with TRBD1 matching over 7 bases. The read ends 3 residues before the CDR3 terminus; that terminus is restored from the germline J gene. J lost 6 bases, V lost 2 bases, and 4 bases had no gene match. Germline V CDR1 and CDR2: KGHSH, LQKENI. This CDR3 has 14 residues. Supplemented by reference TRBV18 and TRBJ1-5, the full variable domain reads NAGVMQNPRHLVRRRGQEARLRCSPMKGHSHVYWYRQLPEEGLKFMVYLQKENIIDESGMPKERFSAEFPKEGPSILRIQQVVRGDSAAYFCASSPDRAVQPQHFGDGTRLSIL.

As for this clone: The read ends 3 residues early relative to the CDR3; the germline J gene fills the gap. The chain joins TRBV19 to TRBJ1-5; D gene unclear. The CDR3 covers 16 residues. CDR1 is LNHDA and CDR2 is SQIVND in the germline V gene (reference sequence). V was trimmed by 3 bases and J by 1 base, leaving 13 bases between them. CDR3 sequence reads: CASSMAVGRSNQPQHF. CDR3 DNA (partial): TGTGCCAGTAGTATGGCCGTGGGCAGAAGCAATCAGCCC.

With respect to this clone: The observed sequence ends 3 residues before the CDR3 terminus, with the missing tail filled in from the germline J gene. V is TRBV20-1 and J is TRBJ1-1; the match to TRBD1 covers 7 bases. The trim removed 0 bases at V and 4 bases at J, leaving 8 bases unmatched. Germline V gives CDR1 DFQATT, CDR2 SNEGSKA (reference sequence). There are 15 residues in the CDR3. The CDR3 spells CSARDERGRGTEAFF. The DNA read from the CDR3 is TGCAGTGCTAGAGATGAGAGGGGGCGGGGCACTGAA.

Comment on this clone: The missing CDR3 end, 3 residues past where the read stops, is filled in from the germline J gene. V gene TRBV6-1 combines with J gene TRBJ1-1; 8 bases line up with TRBD1. Trimming cost V 3 bases and J 6 bases; bases outside gene matches: 6. CDR1 and CDR2 from the germline V gene are MNHNS and SASEGT. The CDR3 covers 14 residues. The CDR3 sequence is CASSDRQGMAEAFF. CDR3 DNA (partial): TGTGCCAGCAGTGATCGACAGGGGATGGCTGAA.

As regards this clone: Its ends do not fully match the called genes, so a read error is possible. The sequenced fragment ends 3 residues before the CDR3 boundary, so the rest is inferred from the germline J gene. The chain links TRBV4-2 to TRBJ2-1; TRBD1 aligns across 8 bases. Per the germline V gene, CDR1 is LGHNA and CDR2 is YNFKEQ. The CDR3 extends over 15 amino acids. The covered CDR3 bases are TGCGCCAGCAGCCAAATCGCAGGGGGCGGGAATGAG. As protein: CASSQIAGGGNE. The entire CDR3 protein is CASSQIAGGGNEQFF.

CDR3 sequence: CASSRGDSGNTIYF. The sequenced CDR3 bases are TGCGCCAGCAGTCGAGGGGACTCTGGAAACACC. J is TRBJ1-3 and V is TRBV23-1; possible D gene TRBD1, 5 bases. The CDR3 end falls 3 residues outside the read, so it is completed with the germline J gene. TRBV23-1 is designated an ORF whose function remains uncertain. V was cut by 4 bases and J by 0 bases, with 7 bases left in between. The CDR3 totals 14 residues.

About this clone: The read comes to an end 3 residues before the CDR3 does, leaving the germline J gene to fill in the end. V gene TRBV5-1 combines with J gene TRBJ1-6, with D possibly matching TRBD1 (6 bases). V was clipped by 3 bases and J by 5 bases, with 9 bases between them. Germline CDR1 and CDR2: SGHRS and YFSETQ. This CDR3 has 14 amino acids. CDR3 region: CASSWTVNNSPLHF. The CDR3 bases that were read are TGCGCCAGCAGCTGGACAGTCAATAATTCACCC.

The CDR3 region is CASSLGGTNTDTAFF. Partial CDR3 DNA: TGTGCCAGCAGTCTCGGGGGGACGAACACAGATACG. The chain links TRBV2 to TRBJ1-1, with a possible D match to TRBD1 (5 bases). The CDR3 is cut off 3 residues early in the read; its end comes from the germline J gene. This CDR3 spans 15 amino acids. The germline V gene encodes CDR1 SNHLY and CDR2 FYNNEI.

On this clone: The read halts 3 residues ahead of the CDR3 end, with the missing end drawn from the germline J gene. The gene calls are TRBV7-9 and TRBJ2-3; TRBD1 matches 7 bases. The length of the CDR3 is 15 residues. Germline-derived CDR1 and CDR2 are SEHNR and FQNEAQ (reference sequence). The V and J ends lost 5 bases and 3 bases, in that order; junction bases with no gene match: 8. The CDR3 protein is CASSPDRQGTDTQYF. The CDR3 bases that were read are TGTGCCAGCAGCCCCGACCGACAGGGAACAGATACG.

As regards this clone: The CDR3 end is not reached by the read, which stops 3 residues before it; the germline J gene fills it in. The chain couples TRBV15 to TRBJ2-5; 9 nucleotides match TRBD1. Germline CDR1 LNHNV, CDR2 YYDKDF (reference sequence). This CDR3 region has 15 residues. Trimming at V came to 5 bases and at J to 3 bases, leaving 7 bases not matched to a gene. CDR3 DNA (partial): TGTGCCACCAGCCCGGGACAGGGAAACAAAGAGACC. Protein product: CATSPGQGNKET. The entire CDR3 reads CATSPGQGNKETQYF.

With respect to this clone: The read finishes 3 residues shy of the CDR3 end, and the germline J gene is used to complete it. The J gene is TRBJ1-1, the V gene TRBV19; D possibly corresponds to TRBD1 (5 bases). Per the germline V gene, CDR1 is LNHDA and CDR2 is SQIVND (reference sequence). The CDR3 runs 13 residues. With 3 bases removed from V and 3 bases from J, the gap between germline ends came to 8 bases. CDR3 bases read: TGTGCCAGTAGTATGGGGCAGGACACTGAA. Amino acids: CASSMGQDTE. The whole CDR3 is CASSMGQDTEAFF.

Worth noting for this clone: The read gets to within 3 residues of the CDR3 end, and the germline J gene fills in the rest. V is TRBV6-2 or TRBV6-3 and J is TRBJ1-5; no firm D call. The CDR3 spans 14 residues. Germline CDR1 MNHEY, CDR2 SVGEGT. Trimming left V 2 bases short and J 9 bases short, with 14 bases between. The CDR3 protein is CASSYGPGVWPQHF. Incomplete CDR3 DNA: TGTGCCAGCAGTTACGGTCCGGGTGTTTGGCCC.

Points on this clone: The read terminates 3 residues ahead of where the CDR3 ends, so the germline J gene completes it. This rearrangement joins TRBV2 to TRBJ1-6; D is ambiguous. The CDR3 runs to 15 residues. V dropped 3 bases and J dropped 8 bases, with 14 bases sitting between them. The V gene's germline CDR1 is SNHLY and CDR2 FYNNEI. CDR3 in amino acids: CASSETEGADSPLHF. The sequenced part of the CDR3 DNA is TGTGCCAGCAGTGAGACGGAGGGCGCAGATTCACCC.

In regard to this clone: Coverage ceases 3 residues before the CDR3 finishes, and the germline J gene fills in the end. V usage is TRBV20-1 and J usage is TRBJ2-7; a possible D gene is TRBD1 (6 bases). Germline V gene sequence: CDR1 DFQATT, CDR2 SNEGSKA (reference sequence). The CDR3 extends over 15 amino acids. Trimming took off 0 bases at V and 2 bases at J, with 14 bases between the two ends. CDR3 DNA, as far as it was read: TGCAGTGCTAGAGACCAGGACAGCCCAACCTACGAG. It translates to CSARDQDSPTYE. The complete CDR3 protein is CSARDQDSPTYEQYF.

A word on this clone: The read terminates 3 residues before the CDR3 end, so the remaining end is supplied by the germline J gene. This rearrangement joins TRBV11-2 to TRBJ1-1; unclear D gene. Germline V lookup: CDR1 SGHAT, CDR2 FQNNGV. V shed 7 bases and J shed 4 bases, with 16 bases lying between them. The CDR3 contains 14 residues. The CDR3 bases that were read are TGTGCCAGCATCGCGTCGGGGTCGGGCACTGAA. Translating it yields CASIASGSGTE. The whole CDR3 reads CASIASGSGTEAFF.

Considering frequency, this clone is medium-sized (0.01 to 0.1%). The CDR3 goes on 3 residues after the read ends, and that part is filled in from the germline J gene. The rearrangement uses TRBV15 and TRBJ2-3; 11 bases map to TRBD2. J was trimmed by 4 bases and V by 0 bases; bases with no gene match: 3. CDR3 size: 16 residues. The germline CDR1 and CDR2 sequences are LNHNV and YYDKDF (reference sequence). The CDR3 DNA, read in part, is TGTGCCACCAGCAGAGATTTTAGCGGGGGGGCAGATACG. This codes for CATSRDFSGGADT. In full, the CDR3 reads CATSRDFSGGADTQYF.

Note on this clone: Read sequence stops 3 residues before the CDR3 end, and the germline J gene provides the missing end. The J gene is TRBJ2-1, the V gene TRBV7-2; TRBD2 aligns across 13 bases. The V segment lost 11 bases and the J segment 4 bases; nucleotides outside the gene matches: 5. CDR1 SGHTA and CDR2 FQGNSA come from the germline V gene. The CDR3 has 14 residues. The part of the CDR3 DNA that was read is TGTGCCGTACTAGCGGGGGGGGCTTACAATGAG. This translates into CAVLAGGAYNE. The full CDR3 sequence reads CAVLAGGAYNEQFF.

Concerning this clone itself: The read stops 3 residues short of the end of the CDR3; the missing end is completed from the germline J gene. The chain has TRBV20-1 and TRBJ2-3; D gene unclear. Germline CDR1 is DFQATT and CDR2 is SNEGSKA (reference sequence). V was pared by 0 bases and J by 1 base, with 11 bases between. The CDR3 is made up of 15 amino acids. The CDR3 here is CSARDAVYGTDTQYF. The CDR3 bases that were read are TGCAGTGCTAGAGATGCAGTATACGGCACAGATACG.